This passage covers 29 T cell receptor beta chains from one sample sequenced in a study of OX40 agonist ivuxolimab in advanced cancers. TCRdb keeps only in-frame clones here, not all; method: immunoSEQ multiplex PCR. The data show about 73,000 clones, with approximately 86% seen just once and roughly 8% held by the top ten. This specimen consisted of CD4+ or CD8+ T cells sorted from blood, obtained in a trial of the OX40 agonist ivuxolimab. All receptors derive from an adult with an advanced solid tumor such as melanoma, head and neck, liver or kidney cancer.

The CDR3: CAWSVREGNEQFF. As DNA, the CDR3 is TGTGCCTGGAGTGTTCGGGAGGGGAATGAGCAGTTCTTC. The chain has TRBV30 and TRBJ2-1; 8 bases match TRBD2. Per germline, CDR1 GTSNPN and CDR2 SVGIG (reference sequence). The CDR3 is 13 residues long. The trim removed 0 bases at V and 7 bases at J, leaving 2 bases unmatched.

The gene calls are TRBV6-5 and TRBJ2-6; D call uncertain. Germline-derived CDR1 and CDR2 are MNHEY and SVGAGI. Between the trimmed V and J ends, which lost 7 bases and 0 bases, there was a span of 7 bases. This CDR3 comprises 14 residues. The CDR3 bases are TGTGCCAGCATCCCTCGCTCTGGGGCCAACGTCCTGACTTTC. Translating gives CASIPRSGANVLTF.

V is TRBV19 and J is TRBJ1-4; D is ambiguous. The germline CDR1 and CDR2 sequences are LNHDA and SQIVND (reference sequence). This CDR3 is 14 amino acids long. V lost 5 bases to trimming and J lost 0 bases, with 7 bases between them. The CDR3 sequence is CASSDRATNEKLFF. The CDR3 DNA reads TGTGCCAGTAGTGATAGGGCAACTAATGAAAAACTGTTTTTT.

This clone was detected many times. CDR3 loop: CASSEGRLNTEAFF. DNA of the CDR3: TGTGCCAGTAGTGAGGGACGGCTAAACACTGAAGCTTTCTTT. This chain joins TRBV19 and TRBJ1-1; D might be TRBD1 (5 bases). This CDR3 contains 14 residues. Trimming shortened V by 5 bases and J by 2 bases, and 12 bases separated the two germline ends. Germline V gene sequence: CDR1 LNHDA, CDR2 SQIVND (reference sequence).

This chain joins TRBV5-5 and TRBJ1-5, with a tentative D call TRBD1 (6 bases). Germline CDR1 and CDR2: SGHKS and YYEKEE (reference sequence). This CDR3 region has 16 residues. Trimming shortened V by 4 bases and J by 3 bases, and 17 bases separated the two germline ends. CDR3 residues: CASSLVGGGNNQPQHF. CDR3 coding DNA: TGTGCCAGCAGCCTCGTGGGAGGGGGGAACAATCAGCCCCAGCATTTT.

The chain joins TRBV6-1 to TRBJ2-3, with no clear D. The CDR3 is made up of 15 amino acids. The V and J ends lost 3 bases and 7 bases respectively, with 17 bases between them. Germline CDR1 MNHNS, CDR2 SASEGT. DNA of the CDR3: TGTGCCAGCAGTGATCTAATAGGGATTGTATATACGCAGTATTTT. Translating gives CASSDLIGIVYTQYF.

The rearrangement uses TRBV5-1 and TRBJ1-1, with 8 positions matching TRBD1. V lost 2 bases and J lost 1; bases outside the gene matches: 4. CDR3 length: 15 amino acids. Germline V gives CDR1 SGHRS, CDR2 YFSETQ. The CDR3 DNA sequence: TGCGCCAGCAGCTTACAGGGGGAGAAGAACACTGAAGCTTTCTTT. Protein sequence: CASSLQGEKNTEAFF.

The chain combines TRBV5-1 with TRBJ2-3; TRBD2 matches 9 bases. CDR1 and CDR2 (germline): SGHRS, YFSETQ. The CDR3 is 15 amino acids. The J segment lost 0 bases and the V segment lost 2 bases, leaving 1 base of the junction unmatched. Written as DNA, the CDR3 is TGCGCCAGCAGCTTTAGCGGGGGAAGCACAGATACGCAGTATTTT. Its translation is CASSFSGGSTDTQYF.

As to this clone: A much larger clone sits a single nucleotide away, making a read error possible. Other DNA variants within this sample encode the same CDR3. The CDR3 DNA reads as TGTGCCAGCAGTTTTTTCCCCAGCGGGAGAGAGACCCAGTACTTC. This translates into CASSFFPSGRETQYF. This sequence joins TRBV27 and TRBJ2-5; 8 bases align to TRBD2. The CDR3 is made up of 15 amino acids. Germline CDR1 MNHEY, CDR2 SMNVEV (reference sequence). Trimming cost V 3 bases and J 4 bases; bases outside gene matches: 7.

The V gene is TRBV5-4, the J gene TRBJ1-3; tentative D call: TRBD1 (6 bases). CDR1 is SGHNT and CDR2 is YYREEE in the germline V gene (reference sequence). V was pared by 1 base and J by 7 bases, with 9 bases between. The CDR3 sequence is 13 residues long. The DNA for the CDR3 is TGTGCCAGCAGCTTGATCGGGGGCAACACCATATATTTT. Amino acids: CASSLIGGNTIYF.

The chain combines TRBV6-6 with TRBJ2-1; 8 nucleotides agree with TRBD2. The germline V gene encodes CDR1 MNHNY and CDR2 SVGAGI (reference sequence). Trimming took 4 bases from V and 4 from J; bases not matched to a gene: 9. This CDR3 is built from 16 residues. CDR3 sequence: CASSSGAGVRYNEQFF. For the CDR3, the DNA is TGTGCCAGCAGTTCCGGAGCGGGAGTGCGGTACAATGAGCAGTTCTTC.

In its sample, this clone was seen once. The chain uses TRBV28 and TRBJ2-5, with D perhaps TRBD1 (7 bases). The germline V and J ends were trimmed by 5 bases and 4 bases, with 17 bases remaining between them. Germline V gene lookup returns CDR1 MDHEN and CDR2 SYDVKM. The CDR3 contains 15 residues. CDR3 sequence: CASSRGEAGGETQYF. CDR3 sequence (DNA): TGTGCCAGCAGTCGTGGGGAGGCAGGGGGAGAGACCCAGTACTTC. Full variable domain (remainder filled in from reference TRBV28 and TRBJ2-5): DVKVTQSSRYLVKRTGEKVFLECVQDMDHENMFWYRQDPGLGLRLIYFSYDVKMKEKGDIPEGYSVSREKKERFSLILESASTNQTSMYLCASSRGEAGGETQYFGPGTRLLVL.

The chain is built from TRBV5-6 and TRBJ2-1; D remains ambiguous. Germline CDR1 and CDR2: SGHDT and YYEEEE. The V and J ends lost 5 bases and 10 bases respectively, with 19 bases between them. This CDR3 has 14 residues. The CDR3 nucleotides read TGTGCCAGCAGAGAATCAGGACGGGCAATGGAGCAGTTCTTC. This encodes CASRESGRAMEQFF.

The J gene is TRBJ2-2, the V gene TRBV6-6; 7 nucleotides align to TRBD1. This CDR3 is built from 14 residues. V lost 8 bases and J lost 1; bases outside the gene matches: 4. Germline assignment: CDR1 MNHNY and CDR2 SVGAGI (reference sequence). CDR3 amino acids: CASHRGLNTGELFF. CDR3 nucleotide sequence: TGTGCCAGCCACAGGGGCTTGAACACCGGGGAGCTGTTTTTT.

The rearrangement links TRBV27 to TRBJ2-7; 7 nucleotides match TRBD2. The germline V gene has CDR1 MNHEY and CDR2 SMNVEV (reference sequence). The CDR3 is 15 residues long. J gave up 3 bases and V 5 bases, and 10 bases lay outside the gene matches. The CDR3, as DNA: TGTGCCAGCAGTGGACAATCCCGGGACTACTACGAGCAGTACTTC. Amino acids: CASSGQSRDYYEQYF.

V is TRBV7-9 and J is TRBJ1-1; weak D call: TRBD1 (6 bases). The length of the CDR3 is 16 residues. CDR1 and CDR2 (germline): SEHNR, FQNEAQ (reference sequence). The V end was cut by 1 base, the J end by 0 bases, with 12 bases between. CDR3 in amino acids: CASSLEGRGMNTEAFF. CDR3 DNA sequence: TGTGCCAGCAGCTTAGAGGGGAGGGGGATGAACACTGAAGCTTTCTTT.

This chain joins TRBV27 and TRBJ2-7, with 14 nucleotides matching TRBD2. The V gene's germline CDR1 is MNHEY and CDR2 SMNVEV (reference sequence). The V gene end was trimmed by 3 bases and the J gene end by 7 bases; junction bases not matched to a gene: 8. This CDR3 contains 16 residues. The CDR3: CASSFRGLAGVYEQYF. In DNA, the CDR3 is TGTGCCAGCAGTTTTAGGGGACTAGCGGGAGTTTATGAGCAGTACTTC.

This clone was seen a handful of times. The V call is TRBV7-2, the J call TRBJ1-1, with 8 positions matching TRBD1. The CDR3 totals 12 residues. CDR1 is SGHTA, CDR2 FQGNSA, per germline. J was trimmed by 7 bases and V by 3 bases; bases with no gene match: 1. The CDR3 DNA is TGTGCCAGCAGCTTCGACAGGGGTGAAGCTTTCTTT. The encoded protein is CASSFDRGEAFF.

Only a few counts were recorded for this clone. V and J are TRBV5-1 and TRBJ1-6; 9 nucleotides align to TRBD1. There are 16 residues in the CDR3. J lost 9 bases, V lost 0 bases, and 7 bases had no gene match. Germline values: CDR1 SGHRS, CDR2 YFSETQ. CDR3 residues: CASSLASGQGSSPLHF. The CDR3 nucleotides are TGCGCCAGCAGCTTGGCCTCCGGACAGGGGTCTTCACCCCTCCACTTT.

The chain links TRBV6-4 to TRBJ2-7, with 9 nucleotides matching TRBD1. Germline lookup yields CDR1 MRHNA and CDR2 SNTAGT. This CDR3 is built from 15 residues. V lost 1 base and J lost 2; bases outside the gene matches: 3. CDR3 in DNA: TGTGCCAGCAGTGACTTACGGGACAGGGCCTACGAGCAGTACTTC. Protein: CASSDLRDRAYEQYF.

In this sample, this clone turned up once. The rearrangement uses TRBV5-4 and TRBJ2-2, with D possibly TRBD2 on 6 matching bases. Germline loops: CDR1 SGHNT, CDR2 YYREEE (reference sequence). Trimming cost V 0 bases and J 8 bases, with 17 bases left between them. This CDR3 is built from 16 residues. The CDR3 DNA sequence: TGTGCCAGCAGCTTGGTCGTGACTAGGGGTCCGGGGGAGCTGTTTTTT. This translates into CASSLVVTRGPGELFF. The variable domain in full, with the rest retrieved from reference TRBV5-4 and TRBJ2-2, is ETGVTQSPTHLIKTRGQQVTLRCSSQSGHNTVSWYQQALGQGPQFIFQYYREEENGRGNFPPRFSGLQFPNYSSELNVNALELDDSALYLCASSLVVTRGPGELFFGEGSRLTVL.

This clone came up once. CDR3 residues: CASSRLPGADTQYF. The CDR3 DNA reads as TGTGCCAGTAGTAGGCTTCCCGGGGCAGATACGCAGTATTTT. This rearrangement joins TRBV19 to TRBJ2-3; D might be TRBD2 (5 bases). The CDR3 totals 14 residues. CDR1 and CDR2 (germline): LNHDA, SQIVND (reference sequence). V dropped 4 bases and J dropped 4 bases, with 12 bases sitting between them.

The genes are TRBV5-1 and TRBJ2-3; D gene ambiguous. In germline, CDR1 is SGHRS, CDR2 YFSETQ. The CDR3 is 13 amino acids. With 2 bases removed from V and 2 bases from J, the gap between germline ends came to 6 bases. The CDR3 coding sequence is TGCGCCAGCAGCTTCCAGGACACAGATACGCAGTATTTT. Translated, it gives CASSFQDTDTQYF.

This clone was detected once. The chain recombines TRBV18 with TRBJ1-1, with D possibly TRBD1 on 6 matching bases. The V and J ends lost 3 bases and 10 bases respectively, with 15 bases between them. CDR1 and CDR2 (germline): KGHSH, LQKENI. The CDR3 is 13 amino acids. The CDR3 region is CASSPDRDNPAFF. For the CDR3, the DNA is TGTGCCAGCTCACCCGATAGGGACAACCCAGCTTTCTTT.

The chain joins TRBV18 to TRBJ2-7; possibly TRBD2 for D (5 bases). V lost 4 bases to trimming and J lost 4 bases, with 8 bases between them. Per the germline V gene, CDR1 is KGHSH and CDR2 is LQKENI. The CDR3 totals 12 residues. CDR3 nucleotides: TGTGCCAGCTCACTCCGAGGGTACGAGCAGTACTTC. Translating it yields CASSLRGYEQYF.

The rearrangement joins TRBV6-1 to TRBJ2-7; maybe TRBD1 (5 bases). Germline V gene lookup returns CDR1 MNHNS and CDR2 SASEGT. The germline V and J ends were trimmed by 3 bases and 4 bases, with 16 bases remaining between them. The CDR3 runs to 15 residues. CDR3 sequence reads: CASSEGQIQRYEQYF. CDR3 DNA: TGTGCCAGCAGTGAGGGGCAGATTCAAAGGTACGAGCAGTACTTC.

V gene TRBV6-1 combines with J gene TRBJ2-7, with 10 positions matching TRBD2. Germline CDR1 MNHNS, CDR2 SASEGT. Germline trimming cut 6 bases from V and 6 bases from J; bases unmatched to any gene: 11. CDR3 size: 15 residues. DNA for the CDR3: TGTGCCAGCAGCCGTAACCTAGCGGGGGCCCGCGAGCAGTACTTC. Translation: CASSRNLAGAREQYF.

This clone has a single count. J is TRBJ2-5 and V is TRBV6-6, with D maybe TRBD1 (5 bases). Trimming stripped 5 bases from V and 5 bases from J, with 15 bases between. In germline, CDR1 is MNHNY, CDR2 SVGAGI (reference sequence). The CDR3 has 14 residues. CDR3 coding DNA: TGTGCCAGCAGTGCACCAGGGCGCGTGGAGACCCAGTACTTC. Protein product: CASSAPGRVETQYF.

Only one count was recorded for this clone. CDR3 bases: TGTGCCAGCAGTCCCTCACAGGGAGCCCTATCCGGCTACACCTTC. Translation gives CASSPSQGALSGYTF. The J gene is TRBJ1-2, the V gene TRBV28, with D tentatively TRBD1 (6 bases). The CDR3 totals 15 residues. Deletions cut 5 bases from V and 8 bases from J, with 21 bases between. Per germline, CDR1 MDHEN and CDR2 SYDVKM.